Listed below are T cell receptor beta chains from one sample, sequenced in a study of blood T cell repertoires in COVID-19. The assay was immunoSEQ multiplex PCR, and TCRdb's table has in-frame clones only and misses some. The sample has approximately 160,000 clones, about nine tenths seen once. Sequenced: peripheral blood. The receptor set was obtained from a man aged 55 to 70 with active or convalescent COVID-19. Both conserved end residues are part of each CDR3. The D gene is left open where the match is weak. Rows may omit the clone size; those that give it use once, few, many or a size class.

v_call	clone_size	j_call	d_call	cdr3_aa	cdr3_nt
TRBV5-4	-	TRBJ1-1	TRBD1	CASSSQGVYEAFF	TGTGCCAGCAGCTCTCAGGGGGTCTATGAAGCTTTCTTT
TRBV5-1	-	TRBJ1-3	TRBD1	CASSPGQGFDTIYF	TGCGCCAGCAGCCCGGGACAGGGATTCGACACCATATATTTT
TRBV15	-	TRBJ1-6	-	CATSRRGGNSPLHF	TGTGCCACCAGCAGACGGGGGGGCAATTCACCCCTCCACTTT
TRBV11-2	-	TRBJ1-6	-	CASSPGQSSYNSPLHF	TGTGCCAGCAGCCCAGGACAAAGCTCCTATAATTCACCCCTCCACTTT
TRBV2	-	TRBJ2-7	-	CASSDGAIYEQYF	TGTGCCAGCAGTGACGGTGCCATCTACGAGCAGTACTTC
TRBV5-1	-	TRBJ1-2	-	CASSLAGTANGYTF	TGCGCCAGCAGCTTGGCCGGTACAGCAAATGGCTACACCTTC
TRBV11-3	-	TRBJ2-2	TRBD1	CASSSHGTGGTGELFF	TGTGCCAGCAGCTCCCACGGGACAGGGGGAACCGGGGAGCTGTTTTTT
TRBV7-2	-	TRBJ2-7	-	CASSLVGPQGYEQYF	TGTGCCAGCAGCTTAGTTGGACCACAGGGTTACGAGCAGTACTTC
TRBV10-3	-	TRBJ1-5	-	CAIRTSRDQPQHF	TGTGCCATCAGAACTAGTCGGGATCAGCCCCAGCATTTT
TRBV9	-	TRBJ1-3	-	CASSVATRSPGNTIYF	TGTGCCAGCAGCGTAGCTACGAGGTCCCCTGGAAACACCATATATTTT
TRBV11-2	once	TRBJ1-1	-	CASSLGGGDTEAFF	TGTGCCAGCAGCTTAGGCGGCGGGGACACTGAAGCTTTCTTT
TRBV5-6	-	TRBJ1-2	-	CASSLVSGYGYTF	TGTGCCAGCAGCTTGGTCAGTGGTTATGGCTACACCTTC
TRBV29-1	-	TRBJ1-1	-	CSVVRGTFEAFF	TGCAGCGTTGTTCGGGGAACCTTTGAAGCTTTCTTT
TRBV10-1	-	TRBJ2-3	-	CASSGLLSTDTQYF	TGCGCCAGCAGCGGACTGCTTAGCACAGATACGCAGTATTTT
TRBV11-2	-	TRBJ2-7	TRBD1	CASSLTGTGEYEQYF	TGTGCCAGCAGCCTTACCGGGACAGGGGAATACGAGCAGTACTTC
TRBV18	-	TRBJ2-5	-	CASSGRQETQYF	TGTGCCAGCTCAGGGAGACAAGAGACCCAGTACTTC
TRBV7-6	-	TRBJ2-5	-	CASSPRTVQETQYF	TGTGCCAGCAGCCCACGGACAGTACAAGAGACCCAGTACTTC
TRBV7-2	-	TRBJ2-2	-	CASSLVRRAGELFF	TGTGCCAGCAGCTTAGTCAGGAGGGCCGGGGAGCTGTTTTTT
TRBV18	-	TRBJ1-1	-	CASSDKYPNTEAFF	TGTGCCAGCTCAGACAAATACCCGAACACTGAAGCTTTCTTT
TRBV16	-	TRBJ2-4	-	CASSQRSGEGENIQYF	TGTGCCAGCAGCCAAAGATCCGGGGAGGGGGAAAACATTCAGTACTTC
TRBV29-1	-	TRBJ1-2	TRBD1	CSVGNRGPYGYTF	TGCAGCGTTGGGAACAGGGGTCCCTATGGCTACACCTTC
TRBV25-1	-	TRBJ1-2	-	CASSPDSLSGGYTF	TGTGCCAGCAGCCCGGACAGCCTGTCCGGCGGCTACACCTTC
TRBV5-5	-	TRBJ2-3	TRBD1	CASSYSPGQGTDTQYF	TGTGCCAGCAGCTATAGTCCCGGACAGGGGACAGATACGCAGTATTTT
TRBV19	-	TRBJ1-2	TRBD1	CASRRRTGEGNYGYTF	TGTGCCAGTAGGCGTCGGACAGGGGAGGGAAACTATGGCTACACCTTC
TRBV19	-	TRBJ1-6	TRBD1	CASSDLGQGTSPLHF	TGTGCCAGTAGCGATTTGGGACAGGGCACTTCACCCCTCCACTTT
TRBV5-4	-	TRBJ2-7	TRBD2	CASSKGLAGANEQYF	TGTGCCAGCAGCAAAGGACTAGCGGGAGCTAACGAGCAGTACTTC
TRBV4-2	-	TRBJ2-7	-	CASSQGTGGPYEQYF	TGTGCCAGCAGCCAAGGGACAGGAGGGCCCTACGAGCAGTACTTC
TRBV4-1	-	TRBJ1-6	TRBD1	CASSRGTGQTNSPLHF	TGCGCCAGCAGCCGAGGAACGGGACAGACTAATTCACCCCTCCACTTT
TRBV19	-	TRBJ1-2	-	CASSPRQGHTF	TGTGCCAGTAGTCCCCGGCAGGGCCACACCTTC
TRBV3-1/TRBV3-2	-	TRBJ1-4	TRBD1	CASSRQGEGEKLFF	TGTGCCAGCAGCCGACAGGGTGAGGGTGAAAAACTGTTTTTT
TRBV5-1	-	TRBJ2-7	-	CASSLTGSYEQYF	TGCGCCAGCAGCCTGACAGGTTCCTACGAGCAGTACTTC
TRBV5-6	-	TRBJ1-5	TRBD1	CASSPGTGNQPQHF	TGTGCCAGCAGCCCCGGGACAGGGAATCAGCCCCAGCATTTT
TRBV5-1	-	TRBJ2-7	TRBD1	CASSLGDRGYEQYF	TGCGCCAGCAGCTTGGGGGACAGGGGCTACGAGCAGTACTTC
TRBV28	-	TRBJ2-3	-	CASSFSSTDTQYF	TGTGCCAGCAGCTTCTCTAGCACAGATACGCAGTATTTT
TRBV10-3	once	TRBJ1-2	TRBD1	CAISEQGTGVYGYTF	TGTGCCATCAGTGAGCAGGGGACAGGGGTTTATGGCTACACCTTC
TRBV30	-	TRBJ1-2	-	CAQIRGSYGYTF	TGTGCTCAGATCCGGGGAAGCTATGGCTACACCTTC
TRBV6-1	-	TRBJ2-2	-	CASSEAAGFVGELFF	TGTGCCAGCAGTGAAGCGGCAGGGTTCGTCGGGGAGCTGTTTTTT
TRBV18	-	TRBJ1-5	-	CASSPRGGGGKDQPQHF	TGTGCCAGCTCACCACGGGGAGGGGGAGGCAAGGATCAGCCCCAGCATTTT
TRBV6-1	-	TRBJ1-1	TRBD1	CASSEQDRVNTEAFF	TGTGCCAGCAGTGAGCAGGACAGGGTGAACACTGAAGCTTTCTTT
TRBV5-1	-	TRBJ2-3	TRBD2	CASSLGTSGTTDTQYF	TGCGCCAGCAGCTTGGGGACTAGCGGGACCACAGATACGCAGTATTTT
TRBV18	-	TRBJ2-7	TRBD2	CASSPGTSGPYEQYF	TGTGCCAGCTCACCTGGGACTAGCGGTCCCTACGAGCAGTACTTC
TRBV21-1	-	TRBJ2-7	-	CASGQGQSYEQYF	TGTGCCAGCGGACAGGGGCAATCCTACGAGCAGTACTTC
TRBV6-1	-	TRBJ1-1	-	CASSEGRVTEAFF	TGTGCCAGCAGTGAGGGGAGGGTCACTGAAGCTTTCTTT
TRBV29-1	-	TRBJ1-2	TRBD1	CSAMTGADYGYTF	TGCAGCGCAATGACAGGGGCCGACTATGGCTACACCTTC
TRBV28	-	TRBJ2-1	-	CASSLNPLLAFSEQFF	TGTGCCAGCAGTTTAAACCCTTTACTAGCCTTTAGTGAGCAGTTCTTC
TRBV6-2/TRBV6-3	-	TRBJ1-3	-	CASSPRGVWTRNTIYF	TGTGCCAGCAGCCCTCGGGGAGTATGGACGCGAAACACCATATATTTT
TRBV10-1	few	TRBJ2-5	-	CASSDFGGYQETQYF	TGCGCCAGCAGTGATTTTGGGGGCTACCAAGAGACCCAGTACTTC
TRBV5-1	-	TRBJ1-1	TRBD1	CASSLGGGNTEAFF	TGCGCCAGCAGCTTGGGAGGGGGCAACACTGAAGCTTTCTTT
TRBV19	few	TRBJ1-1	TRBD1	CASSIRQGTEAFF	TGTGCCAGTAGTATACGACAGGGGACTGAAGCTTTCTTT
TRBV7-9	once	TRBJ1-2	TRBD1	CASSMGQGSVYGYTF	TGTGCCAGCAGCATGGGACAGGGCAGTGTCTATGGCTACACCTTC
TRBV5-1	-	TRBJ2-7	TRBD1	CASSPRDSYNSYEQYF	TGCGCCAGCAGCCCCCGGGACAGCTATAACTCCTACGAGCAGTACTTC
TRBV10-1	-	TRBJ2-1	TRBD1	CASRSTGGYEQFF	TGCGCCAGCAGAAGCACAGGGGGCTATGAGCAGTTCTTC
TRBV6-6	-	TRBJ2-5	TRBD1	CASRTRTGPETQYF	TGTGCCAGCAGGACCCGGACAGGGCCGGAGACCCAGTACTTC
TRBV7-9	-	TRBJ1-6	-	CASSLTDTGPNSPLHF	TGTGCCAGCAGCCTTACAGACACAGGGCCCAATTCACCCCTCCACTTT
TRBV3-1/TRBV3-2	-	TRBJ1-2	-	CASSQVPLSQGRSGYTF	TGTGCCAGCAGCCAAGTGCCGCTTTCGCAGGGGCGGAGTGGCTACACCTTC
TRBV5-1	-	TRBJ2-1	TRBD2	CASSAGPGLAGNNEQFF	TGCGCCAGCAGCGCCGGACCGGGACTAGCGGGGAACAATGAGCAGTTCTTC
TRBV7-6	once	TRBJ2-5	TRBD2	CASSLGASGGETQYF	TGTGCCAGCAGCTTAGGGGCTAGCGGGGGAGAGACCCAGTACTTC
TRBV6-6	-	TRBJ1-3	-	CASRPSQLGNTIYF	TGTGCCAGCAGGCCATCTCAGTTGGGAAACACCATATATTTT
TRBV5-1	few	TRBJ2-7	TRBD1	CASRRQGAIMDEQYF	TGCGCCAGCAGGAGACAGGGGGCGATCATGGACGAGCAGTACTTC
TRBV19	-	TRBJ1-5	-	CASIPGGGFGQPQHF	TGTGCCAGTATCCCTGGGGGGGGGTTCGGTCAGCCCCAGCATTTT